Below, 23 T cell receptor beta chains from the same sample are listed, as sequenced in a study of cytomegalovirus exposure and HLA in healthy donors. The PCR contained 60 Vbeta and 13 Jbeta primers. TCRdb keeps only in-frame clones here, not all; method: immunoSEQ multiplex PCR. The sample yields more than 150,000 clones, 81% seen once. Sequencing was done on a sample of PBMCs. These receptors were obtained from a man over 45 in good health and CMV-seropositive.

This clone was seen just once. The gene calls are TRBV30 and TRBJ1-5; a possible D gene is TRBD1 (5 bases). V lost 2 bases, J lost 6 bases, and 17 bases lay in between. CDR1 is GTSNPN, CDR2 SVGIG, per germline (reference sequence). The CDR3 contains 15 residues. The chain's CDR3 is CAWSPPQGRSQPQHF. DNA of the CDR3: TGTGCCTGGAGTCCCCCTCAGGGAAGGAGTCAGCCCCAGCATTTT. Complete variable domain (other parts from reference TRBV30 and TRBJ1-5): SQTIHQWPATLVQPVGSPLSLECTVEGTSNPNLYWYRQAAGRGLQLLFYSVGIGQISSEVPQNLSASRPQDRQFILSSKKLLLSDSGFYLCAWSPPQGRSQPQHFGDGTRLSIL.

The genes are TRBV4-2 and TRBJ2-3, with 7 bases identical to TRBD2. The CDR3 is made up of 13 amino acids. From germline, CDR1 is LGHNA and CDR2 YNFKEQ. V dropped 0 bases and J dropped 11; count of bases not matched to a gene: 5. This CDR3 is CASSQDSAGEQYF. The DNA of the CDR3 is TGTGCCAGCAGCCAAGATTCGGCGGGAGAGCAGTATTTT.

The gene calls are TRBV4-1 and TRBJ2-7; TRBD1 aligns across 10 bases. CDR1 is MGHRA, CDR2 YSYEKL, per germline. V lost 2 bases, J lost 2 bases, and 6 bases stayed unmatched. The CDR3 consists of 16 residues. CDR3 DNA sequence: TGCGCCAGCAGCCAAACCTCCGGGACAGGGGCCTACGAGCAGTACTTC. Translation gives CASSQTSGTGAYEQYF.

The chain combines TRBV5-4 with TRBJ1-1, with TRBD1 as a possible D gene (5 bases). CDR3 size: 13 residues. Trimming removed 4 bases from V and 4 bases from J, with 11 bases in between. CDR1 is SGHNT and CDR2 is YYREEE in the germline V gene (reference sequence). CDR3 sequence (DNA): TGTGCCAGCAGCGTGATAGGGGTCACTGAAGCTTTCTTT. Amino acid sequence: CASSVIGVTEAFF. Full variable domain (remainder filled in from reference TRBV5-4 and TRBJ1-1): ETGVTQSPTHLIKTRGQQVTLRCSSQSGHNTVSWYQQALGQGPQFIFQYYREEENGRGNFPPRFSGLQFPNYSSELNVNALELDDSALYLCASSVIGVTEAFFGQGTRLTVV.

The chain has TRBV11-2 and TRBJ2-1; D perhaps matches TRBD2 (7 bases). The V end was cut by 6 bases, the J end by 4 bases, with 16 bases between. This CDR3 is 15 amino acids long. Germline V CDR1 and CDR2: SGHAT, FQNNGV. The CDR3 reads CASRLDGGLYNEQFF. The CDR3 DNA is TGTGCCAGCAGGTTGGACGGGGGGCTTTACAATGAGCAGTTCTTC.

The rearrangement joins TRBV18 to TRBJ1-3; no clear D gene. V lost 3 bases and J lost 0, with 9 bases in between. Germline loops: CDR1 KGHSH, CDR2 LQKENI. The CDR3 runs to 15 residues. The CDR3 reads CASSPIAISGNTIYF. CDR3 DNA: TGTGCCAGCTCACCCATAGCAATCTCTGGAAACACCATATATTTT.

This sequence joins TRBV9 and TRBJ2-5; 10 bases map to TRBD2. After removal of 4 bases from V and 3 bases from J, the junction contained 3 bases not matched to a gene. Per the germline V gene, CDR1 is SGDLS and CDR2 is YYNGEE. This CDR3 has 14 residues. The CDR3 DNA follows: TGTGCCAGCAGCCTTAGCGGGGGGAAAGAGACCCAGTACTTC. Protein product: CASSLSGGKETQYF. The complete variable domain, with remaining parts taken from reference TRBV9 and TRBJ2-5, reads DSGVTQTPKHLITATGQRVTLRCSPRSGDLSVYWYQQSLDQGLQFLIQYYNGEERAKGNILERFSAQQFPDLHSELNLSSLELGDSALYFCASSLSGGKETQYFGPGTRLLVL.

J is TRBJ1-2 and V is TRBV5-1; 7 bases line up with TRBD1. This CDR3 spans 14 amino acids. The V gene's germline CDR1 is SGHRS and CDR2 YFSETQ. V gave up 0 bases and J gave up 9 bases; unmatched junction bases: 8. This CDR3 is CASSLATTGDCYTF. DNA of the CDR3: TGCGCCAGCAGCTTGGCTACAACAGGGGATTGCTACACCTTC.

The chain uses TRBV7-2 and TRBJ2-3; TRBD2 might be the D (6 bases). Trimming removed 5 bases at V and 2 bases at J, with 17 bases between. CDR1 SGHTA and CDR2 FQGNSA come from the germline V gene. This CDR3 region has 16 residues. This CDR3 reads CASSPRGRGITDTQYF. Written as DNA, the CDR3 is TGTGCCAGCAGCCCCCGAGGGCGGGGTATCACAGATACGCAGTATTTT.

This clone was recorded a few times. V gene TRBV9 combines with J gene TRBJ1-2, with TRBD1 matching over 8 bases. Germline V gene data show CDR1 as SGDLS and CDR2 as YYNGEE. Germline trimming cut 4 bases from V and 4 bases from J; bases unmatched to any gene: 6. This CDR3 has 14 amino acids. The chain's CDR3 is CASSPGQGSYGYTF. The CDR3 DNA reads TGTGCCAGCAGCCCCGGACAGGGAAGCTATGGCTACACCTTC.

This clone appeared a few times. This chain connects TRBV6-1 to TRBJ1-6; TRBD1 aligns across 8 bases. CDR1 is MNHNS, CDR2 SASEGT, per germline. There are 15 residues in the CDR3. Losses at the gene ends were 7 bases for V and 3 bases for J; bases not matched to a gene: 5. CDR3 sequence reads: CASTQGAYYNSPLHF. The CDR3 DNA reads as TGTGCCAGCACTCAGGGGGCCTACTATAATTCACCCCTCCACTTT.

This sequence joins TRBV11-2 and TRBJ2-1, with 15 positions matching TRBD2. This CDR3 comprises 17 residues. Germline CDR1 SGHAT, CDR2 FQNNGV. V dropped 1 base and J dropped 8; count of bases not matched to a gene: 6. CDR3 sequence (DNA): TGTGCCAGCAGCTTAGGTAGGACTAGCGGGAGGGGCGATGAGCAGTTCTTC. It yields the protein CASSLGRTSGRGDEQFF.

This clone was seen a handful of times. The chain combines TRBV7-2 with TRBJ1-2, with TRBD1 identical over 7 bases. CDR1 is SGHTA and CDR2 is FQGNSA in the germline V gene. The CDR3 contains 15 residues. V trimming: 5 bases; J trimming: 0 bases; junction bases outside the gene matches: 6. The CDR3 here is CASSPRQGANYGYTF. CDR3 DNA sequence: TGTGCCAGCAGCCCCCGACAGGGAGCTAACTATGGCTACACCTTC.

The V call is TRBV27, the J call TRBJ2-1; 10 nucleotides line up with TRBD1. The V segment lost 5 bases and the J segment 6 bases; nucleotides outside the gene matches: 13. The CDR3 totals 17 residues. Germline assignment: CDR1 MNHEY and CDR2 SMNVEV (reference sequence). The chain's CDR3 is CASSRVTGTGVINEQFF. In nucleotides, the CDR3 is TGTGCCAGCAGTCGAGTAACCGGGACAGGGGTTATCAATGAGCAGTTCTTC.

V and J are TRBV19 and TRBJ1-3; D is perhaps TRBD1 (5 bases). Germline V gives CDR1 LNHDA, CDR2 SQIVND (reference sequence). CDR3 length equals 15 residues. The ends were cut back, 9 bases at V and 8 bases at J, with 23 bases in the middle. CDR3 region: CASSNKGLGAHTIYF. The DNA of the CDR3 is TGTGCCAGCAGCAACAAAGGGTTAGGGGCGCACACCATATATTTT.

The sample holds one count of this clone. The chain is built from TRBV7-2 and TRBJ2-3; 9 bases fit TRBD2. The CDR3 sequence is 16 residues long. Unmatched junction bases numbered 6, after V lost 5 bases and J lost 0 bases. Germline CDR1 reads SGHTA; CDR2 reads FQGNSA. CDR3 coding DNA: TGTGCCAGCAGCAAAATAGCGGGGGCCAGCACAGATACGCAGTATTTT. Translation: CASSKIAGASTDTQYF.

The chain is built from TRBV6-5 and TRBJ1-1, with no clear D. The CDR3 sequence is 13 residues long. Germline values: CDR1 MNHEY, CDR2 SVGAGI. V was clipped by 6 bases and J by 1 base, with 9 bases between them. The DNA for the CDR3 is TGTGCCAGCAGAAAAGTGGCGAACACTGAAGCTTTCTTT. This codes for CASRKVANTEAFF.

CDR3 loop: CASSFRDSNSEQYF. CDR3 bases: TGCGCCAGCAGCTTCCGGGACAGTAATTCCGAGCAGTACTTC. This chain joins TRBV5-1 and TRBJ2-7; TRBD1 aligns across 7 bases. J lost 6 bases, V lost 2 bases, and 8 bases had no gene match. CDR1 and CDR2 (germline): SGHRS, YFSETQ. This CDR3 is built from 14 residues.

The chain joins TRBV7-8 to TRBJ1-1, with D possibly matching TRBD1 (6 bases). V was cut by 1 base and J by 5 bases, with 11 bases left in between. The CDR3 extends over 14 amino acids. In germline, CDR1 is SGHVS, CDR2 FQNEAQ. CDR3 amino acids: CASSLVTGTTEAFF. The CDR3, as DNA: TGTGCCAGCAGCTTAGTCACAGGGACGACTGAAGCTTTCTTT.

V gene TRBV28 combines with J gene TRBJ1-2, with D possibly matching TRBD1 (5 bases). Germline V CDR1 and CDR2: MDHEN, SYDVKM. Trimming took 6 bases from V and 6 from J, leaving 20 bases between them. The CDR3 loop spans 15 amino acids. The CDR3 spells CASSLRGGGWNGYTF. CDR3 nucleotides: TGTGCCAGCAGCCTCCGCGGCGGGGGATGGAATGGCTACACCTTC.

The gene calls are TRBV5-6 and TRBJ2-5; 8 bases agree with TRBD2. The ends lost 4 bases at V and 2 bases at J; junction bases unmatched: 4. Germline-derived CDR1 and CDR2 are SGHDT and YYEEEE. The CDR3 spans 14 residues. CDR3 residues: CASSIRGGQETQYF. The CDR3 DNA reads TGTGCCAGCAGCATCCGCGGGGGGCAAGAGACCCAGTACTTC.

The chain carries TRBV28 and TRBJ1-5; D perhaps matches TRBD1 (6 bases). This CDR3 is 12 amino acids long. Germline CDR1 reads MDHEN; CDR2 reads SYDVKM. As DNA, the CDR3 is TGTGCGGGGGCAGCCTACAATCAGCCCCAGCATTTT. As protein: CAGAAYNQPQHF.

The chain recombines TRBV28 with TRBJ2-7; D is possibly TRBD2 (6 bases). V lost 4 bases and J 2 bases, leaving 15 bases between the germline ends. CDR1 is MDHEN, CDR2 SYDVKM, per germline. The CDR3 has 15 amino acids. CDR3 DNA sequence: TGTGCCAGCAGTTCTGGGGGGACTTTCGCCTACGAGCAGTACTTC. It translates to CASSSGGTFAYEQYF.